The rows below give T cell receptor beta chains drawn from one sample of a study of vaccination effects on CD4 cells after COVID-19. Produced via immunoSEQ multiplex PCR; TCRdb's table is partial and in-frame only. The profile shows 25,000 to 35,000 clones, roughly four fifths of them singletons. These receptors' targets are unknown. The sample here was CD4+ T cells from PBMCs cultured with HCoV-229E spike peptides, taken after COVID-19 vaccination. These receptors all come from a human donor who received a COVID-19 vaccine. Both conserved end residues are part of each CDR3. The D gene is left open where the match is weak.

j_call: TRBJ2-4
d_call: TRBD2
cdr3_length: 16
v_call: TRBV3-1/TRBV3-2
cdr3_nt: TGTGCCAGCAGCTGGATAGCGGGAGTGGCCAAAAACATTCAGTACTTC
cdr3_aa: CASSWIAGVAKNIQYF

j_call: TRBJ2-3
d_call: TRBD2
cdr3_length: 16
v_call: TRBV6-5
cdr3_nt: TGTGCCAGCAGTTTTAGCGGGAGGTTGATCAGAGATACGCAGTATTTT
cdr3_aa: CASSFSGRLIRDTQYF

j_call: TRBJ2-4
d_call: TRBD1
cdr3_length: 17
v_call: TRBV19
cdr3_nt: TGTGCCAGTAGTATGGGACAGGGGGCGTTGGCCAAAAACATTCAGTACTTC
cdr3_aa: CASSMGQGALAKNIQYF

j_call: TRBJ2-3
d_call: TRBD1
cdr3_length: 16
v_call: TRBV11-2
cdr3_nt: TGTGCCAGCAGCTTAGTACAGGGGGACAGCACAGATACGCAGTATTTT
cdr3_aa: CASSLVQGDSTDTQYF

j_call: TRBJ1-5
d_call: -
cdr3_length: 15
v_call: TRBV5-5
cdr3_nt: TGTGCCAGCAGCTTGGCCGCAGGGGGCAATCAGCCCCAGCATTTT
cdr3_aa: CASSLAAGGNQPQHF

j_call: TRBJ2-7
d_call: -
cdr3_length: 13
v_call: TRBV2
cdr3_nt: TGTGCCAGAACCCCGGGACCCTACTACGAGCAGTACTTC
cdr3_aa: CARTPGPYYEQYF

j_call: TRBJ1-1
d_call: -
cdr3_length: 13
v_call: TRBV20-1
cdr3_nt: TGCAGTGCTAGTAGGCAGGGAGGCACTGAAGCTTTCTTT
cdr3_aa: CSASRQGGTEAFF

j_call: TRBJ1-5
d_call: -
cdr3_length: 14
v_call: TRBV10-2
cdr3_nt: TGCGCCAGCAGCCGGGACACTTCCTATCAGCCCCAGCATTTT
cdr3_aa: CASSRDTSYQPQHF

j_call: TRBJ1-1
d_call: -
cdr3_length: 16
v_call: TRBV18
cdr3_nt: TGTGCCAGCTCACCACCGGGAGGCCTCCTGAACACTGAAGCTTTCTTT
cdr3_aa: CASSPPGGLLNTEAFF

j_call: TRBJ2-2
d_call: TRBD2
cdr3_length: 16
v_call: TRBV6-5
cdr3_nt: TGTGCCAGCAGTTCTGGACTAGGGATGGGAACCGGGGAGCTGTTTTTT
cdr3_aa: CASSSGLGMGTGELFF

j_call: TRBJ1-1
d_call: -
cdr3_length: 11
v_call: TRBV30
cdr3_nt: TGTGCCTGGAGTGTAGGGGGTGAAGCTTTCTTT
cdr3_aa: CAWSVGGEAFF